This TCR beta chain appears in the sequencing data of a study of blood T cell repertoires in COVID-19. The repertoire was sequenced with immunoSEQ multiplex PCR; TCRdb's copy has only in-frame clones and lacks some. This sample has about 430,000 clones, with more than 75% found just once. This clone has only a few counts. Deletions cut 6 bases from V and 8 bases from J, with 16 bases between. The CDR3 runs 13 residues. The germline CDR1 and CDR2 sequences are MNHEY and SVGAGI. The source material was PBMCs or T cells enriched from blood (not recorded which). This sequence originates from a woman aged 25 to 45 with acute COVID-19. This rearrangement joins TRBV6-5 to TRBJ1-2; no reliable D call. The CDR3 is CASSLALGSGYTF. The CDR3 nucleotides are TGTGCCAGCAGCCTCGCCCTCGGGAGCGGCTACACCTTC.